A single sample gave rise to the 3 T cell receptor beta chains below, sequenced in a study of beta chain features in type 1 diabetes (dated by TCRdb to 2017 to 2018). These TCRs are of unknown antigen specificity. Library method: the immunoSEQ multiplex PCR assay. All of the isolated RNA was reverse transcribed with the High Capacity cDNA Reverse Transcription Kit, so expressed TCRB transcripts were sequenced. TCRdb retrieved this table from immuneACCESS and kept in-frame rearrangements only. Not all clones are present; in checked studies, unresolved V genes account for under half, and no reason is known for the remainder. A total of about 150,000 clones appear in this sample, about 9.4% of them only once. Under 0.55% of the sample is in the top ten clones. Study-level results and caveats: Type 1 diabetes patients showed a moderate but significant shortening of TCRB CDR3 length in all four CD4+ subsets.

The sequenced sample was central memory CD4+ T cells from blood. The receptors derive from a man under 40 with type 1 diabetes.

V gene TRBV11-3 combines with J gene TRBJ2-3; 12 bases are shared with TRBD1. The J segment lost 4 bases and the V segment lost 5 bases, leaving 7 bases of the junction unmatched. The CDR3 runs 16 residues. CDR1 is SGHNT, CDR2 YENEEA, per germline. The CDR3 sequence: CASSPGGTGGADTQYF. CDR3 DNA sequence: TGTGCCAGCAGCCCAGGAGGGACAGGGGGCGCAGATACGCAGTATTTT.

The table lists this clone with a few counts. V and J are TRBV19 and TRBJ1-5; 8 nucleotides align to TRBD1. Germline-derived CDR1 and CDR2 are LNHDA and SQIVND (reference sequence). Trimming at V came to 7 bases and at J to 6 bases, leaving 11 bases not matched to a gene. This CDR3 contains 15 residues. CDR3: CASTSDRGGSQPQHF. The CDR3 nucleotides are TGTGCCAGTACCAGCGACAGGGGAGGTAGTCAGCCCCAGCATTTT.

This clone has only a few counts. V is TRBV15 and J is TRBJ1-2, with TRBD1 matching over 7 bases. The CDR3 is 16 amino acids. J gave up 4 bases and V 2 bases, and 10 bases lay outside the gene matches. CDR1 LNHNV and CDR2 YYDKDF come from the germline V gene (reference sequence). CDR3 amino acids: CATSRPGTAKGYGYTF. CDR3 sequence (DNA): TGTGCCACCAGCAGACCCGGGACAGCAAAGGGCTATGGCTACACCTTC.